A selection of T cell receptor beta chains follows, all from one sample in a study of persistence of HIV-infected CD4 T cells. Their antigens remain unidentified. Clones were sequenced by immunoSEQ multiplex PCR, and TCRdb holds only the in-frame ones, with some missing. The sample records tens of thousands of clones, 88% being singletons. This specimen was CD4+ T cells sorted from PBMCs after roughly 20-hour stimulation, taken from a patient who received antiretroviral therapy. The receptors derive from an adult woman with HIV who was CMV-seropositive. Both conserved end residues are part of each CDR3. The D gene is left open where the match is weak.

>TRBV11-1|TRBJ2-2|TRBD2
TGTGCCAGCAGCTCGGCCGGCGGGGGGGGGACCGGGGAGCTGTTTTTT
CASSSAGGGGTGELFF
>TRBV20-1|TRBJ1-5|.
TGCAGTGCTAGTCAGGGTTACAATCAGCCCCAGCATTTT
CSASQGYNQPQHF
>TRBV24-1|TRBJ2-5|TRBD2
TGTGCCACCAGTGGGGGGGGTAACCAAGAGACCCAGTACTTC
CATSGGGNQETQYF
>TRBV5-1|TRBJ1-1|.
TGCGCCAGCAGCCCGGAGGTGGGCACTGAAGCTTTCTTT
CASSPEVGTEAFF
>TRBV12-5|TRBJ1-4|.
TGTGCTAGTGGCCCCTCCGGGACCTATGAAAAACTGTTTTTT
CASGPSGTYEKLFF
>TRBV27|TRBJ1-6|.
TGTGCCAGCAGTTGGCGGGACCATAATTCACCCCTCCACTTT
CASSWRDHNSPLHF
>TRBV29-1|TRBJ2-5|.
TGCAGCGTTGATCGATCGGAGGGGACCCAGTACTTC
CSVDRSEGTQYF
>TRBV30|TRBJ2-3|.
TGTGCCTGGACAGCCGGGACGGCAAGCACAGATACGCAGTATTTT
CAWTAGTASTDTQYF
>TRBV19|TRBJ1-1|.
TGTGCCAGTAGTAGGGGGGCAGGGGCTTTGACTGAAGCTTTCTTT
CASSRGAGALTEAFF
>TRBV5-1|TRBJ2-1|TRBD1
TGCGCCAGCAGCTTATCTCCGGGACAGGGAGACAATGAGCAGTTCTTC
CASSLSPGQGDNEQFF
>TRBV29-1|TRBJ2-6|.
TGCAGCGTTGGGGGAATATCTGGGGCCAACGTCCTGACTTTC
CSVGGISGANVLTF
>TRBV19|TRBJ1-2|.
TGTGCCAGTACTACAGCTAACTATGGCTACACCTTC
CASTTANYGYTF